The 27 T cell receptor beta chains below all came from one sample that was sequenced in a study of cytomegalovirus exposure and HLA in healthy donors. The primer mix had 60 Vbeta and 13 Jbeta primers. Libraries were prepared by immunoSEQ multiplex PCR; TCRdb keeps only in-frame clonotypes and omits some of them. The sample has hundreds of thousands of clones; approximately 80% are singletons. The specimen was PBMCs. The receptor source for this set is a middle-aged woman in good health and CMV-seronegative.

The CDR3 is CATGQGDGYTF. The DNA for the CDR3 is TGTGCCACAGGACAGGGCGATGGCTACACCTTC. This chain joins TRBV15 and TRBJ1-2; 8 positions match TRBD1. V gave up 9 bases and J gave up 6 bases; unmatched junction bases: 3. CDR1 is LNHNV, CDR2 YYDKDF, per germline (reference sequence). The CDR3 is made up of 11 amino acids.

The DNA of the CDR3 is TGCGCCAGCAGCCAAGTGTCGGGACAGGGCATCTACAATGAGCAGTTCTTC. This encodes CASSQVSGQGIYNEQFF. The chain joins TRBV4-1 to TRBJ2-1, with TRBD1 identical over 9 bases. V shed 1 base and J 3 bases; nucleotides not matched to a gene: 7. The germline V gene encodes CDR1 MGHRA and CDR2 YSYEKL. The CDR3 is 17 amino acids.

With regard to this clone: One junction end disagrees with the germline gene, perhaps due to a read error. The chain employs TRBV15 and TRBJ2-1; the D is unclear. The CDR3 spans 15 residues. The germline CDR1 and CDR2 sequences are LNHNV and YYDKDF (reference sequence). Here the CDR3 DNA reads TGTGCCACCAGTCACGTCGGTACTGGCGGCAATGGGCAGTTCTTC. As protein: CATSHVGTGGNGQFF.

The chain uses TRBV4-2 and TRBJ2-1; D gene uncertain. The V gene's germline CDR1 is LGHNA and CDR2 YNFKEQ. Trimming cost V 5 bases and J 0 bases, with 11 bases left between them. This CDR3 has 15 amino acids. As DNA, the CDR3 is TGTGCCAGCAGCTCATCCCTGAGCTCCTACAATGAGCAGTTCTTC. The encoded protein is CASSSSLSSYNEQFF.

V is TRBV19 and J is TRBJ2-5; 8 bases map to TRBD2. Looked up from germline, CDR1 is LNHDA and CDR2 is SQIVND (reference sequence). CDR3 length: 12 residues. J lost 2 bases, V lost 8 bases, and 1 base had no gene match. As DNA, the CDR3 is TGTGCCAGTCGGGAGGGGCAAGAGACCCAGTACTTC. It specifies CASREGQETQYF.

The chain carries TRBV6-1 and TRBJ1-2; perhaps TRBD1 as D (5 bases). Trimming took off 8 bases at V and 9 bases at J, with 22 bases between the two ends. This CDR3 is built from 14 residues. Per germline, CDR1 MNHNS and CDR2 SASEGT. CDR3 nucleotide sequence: TGTGCCAGCGGGGCAGGACCGACCCGGAGTAGCTACACCTTC. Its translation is CASGAGPTRSSYTF.

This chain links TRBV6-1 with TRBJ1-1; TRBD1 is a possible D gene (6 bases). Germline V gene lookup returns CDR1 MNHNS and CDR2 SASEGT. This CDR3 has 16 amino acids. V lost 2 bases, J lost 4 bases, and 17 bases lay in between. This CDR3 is CASSELWRGGGTEAFF. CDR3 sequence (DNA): TGTGCCAGCAGTGAATTGTGGCGGGGGGGCGGCACTGAAGCTTTCTTT.

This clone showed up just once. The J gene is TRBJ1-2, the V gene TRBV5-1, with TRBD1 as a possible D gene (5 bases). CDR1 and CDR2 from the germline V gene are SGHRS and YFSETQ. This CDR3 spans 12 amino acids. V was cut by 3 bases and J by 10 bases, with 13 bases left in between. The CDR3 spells CASSSRWGDYTF. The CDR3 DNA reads TGCGCCAGCAGCTCCCGCTGGGGGGACTACACCTTC.

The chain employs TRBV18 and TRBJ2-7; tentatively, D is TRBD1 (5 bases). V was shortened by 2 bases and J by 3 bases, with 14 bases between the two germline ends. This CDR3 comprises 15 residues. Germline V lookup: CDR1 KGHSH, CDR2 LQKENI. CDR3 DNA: TGTGCCAGCTCACCAGGGCAGGGTAGGGGCTACGAGCAGTACTTC. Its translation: CASSPGQGRGYEQYF.

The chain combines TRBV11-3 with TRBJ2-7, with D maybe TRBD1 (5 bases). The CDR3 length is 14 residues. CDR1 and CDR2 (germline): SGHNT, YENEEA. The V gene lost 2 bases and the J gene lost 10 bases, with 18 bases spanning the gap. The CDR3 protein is CASSLRPEKGDQYF. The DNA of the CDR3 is TGTGCCAGCAGCTTACGACCCGAAAAAGGGGATCAGTACTTC.

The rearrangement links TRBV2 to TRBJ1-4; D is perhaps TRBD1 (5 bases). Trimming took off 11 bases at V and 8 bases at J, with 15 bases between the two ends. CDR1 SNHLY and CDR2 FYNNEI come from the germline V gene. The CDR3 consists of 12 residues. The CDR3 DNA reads TGTGCCGGGGCTCCGCTAGGGGAAAAACTGTTTTTT. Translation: CAGAPLGEKLFF.

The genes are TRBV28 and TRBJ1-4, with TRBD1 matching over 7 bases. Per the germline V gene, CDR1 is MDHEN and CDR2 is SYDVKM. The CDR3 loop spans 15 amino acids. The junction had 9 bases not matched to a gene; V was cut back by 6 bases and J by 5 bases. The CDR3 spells CASSPTGQWNEKLFF. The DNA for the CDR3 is TGTGCCAGCAGCCCGACGGGACAGTGGAATGAAAAACTGTTTTTT.

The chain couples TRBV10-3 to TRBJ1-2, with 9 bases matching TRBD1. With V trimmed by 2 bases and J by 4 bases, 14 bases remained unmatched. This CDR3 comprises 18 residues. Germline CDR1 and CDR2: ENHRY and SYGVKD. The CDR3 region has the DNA TGTGCCATCAGTGAGACAAAGTCCCCCCGGGACAGGGCCTATGGCTACACCTTC. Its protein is CAISETKSPRDRAYGYTF.

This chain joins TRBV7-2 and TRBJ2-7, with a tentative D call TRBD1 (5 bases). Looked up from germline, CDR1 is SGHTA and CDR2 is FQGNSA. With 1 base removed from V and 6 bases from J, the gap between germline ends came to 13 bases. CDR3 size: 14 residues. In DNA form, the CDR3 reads TGTGCCAGCAGCTTAGTTAGGGTTCAGGGCGAGCAGTACTTC. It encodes CASSLVRVQGEQYF.

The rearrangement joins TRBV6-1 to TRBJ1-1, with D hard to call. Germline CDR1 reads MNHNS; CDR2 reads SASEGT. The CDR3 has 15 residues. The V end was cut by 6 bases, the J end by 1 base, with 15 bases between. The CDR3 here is CASRGNQIRNTEAFF. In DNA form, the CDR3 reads TGTGCCAGCAGGGGCAACCAAATAAGGAACACTGAAGCTTTCTTT.

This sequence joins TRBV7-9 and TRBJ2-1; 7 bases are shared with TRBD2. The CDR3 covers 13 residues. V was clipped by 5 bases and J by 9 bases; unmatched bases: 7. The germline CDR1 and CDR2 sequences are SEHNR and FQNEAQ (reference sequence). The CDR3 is CASSPRVAGEQFF. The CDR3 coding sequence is TGTGCCAGCAGCCCCAGGGTAGCGGGTGAGCAGTTCTTC.

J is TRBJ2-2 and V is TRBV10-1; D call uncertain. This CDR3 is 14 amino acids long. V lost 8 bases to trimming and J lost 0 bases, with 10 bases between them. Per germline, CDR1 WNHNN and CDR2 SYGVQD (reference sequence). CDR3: CASPPQTNTGELFF. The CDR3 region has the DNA TGCGCCAGCCCCCCTCAGACGAACACCGGGGAGCTGTTTTTT.

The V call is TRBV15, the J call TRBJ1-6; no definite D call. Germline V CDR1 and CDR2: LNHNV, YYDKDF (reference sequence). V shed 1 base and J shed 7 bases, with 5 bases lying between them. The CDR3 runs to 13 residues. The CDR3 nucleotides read TGTGCCACCAGCAGAGGGAGAAATTCACCCCTCCACTTT. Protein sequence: CATSRGRNSPLHF.

The CDR3 here is CASRSRQGRHYGYTF. The CDR3 coding sequence is TGTGCCAGCAGATCACGACAGGGTCGGCACTATGGCTACACCTTC. This sequence joins TRBV6-1 and TRBJ1-2, with TRBD1 matching 7 bases. Per the germline V gene, CDR1 is MNHNS and CDR2 is SASEGT. The CDR3 is 15 amino acids. J gave up 3 bases and V 6 bases, and 10 bases lay outside the gene matches.

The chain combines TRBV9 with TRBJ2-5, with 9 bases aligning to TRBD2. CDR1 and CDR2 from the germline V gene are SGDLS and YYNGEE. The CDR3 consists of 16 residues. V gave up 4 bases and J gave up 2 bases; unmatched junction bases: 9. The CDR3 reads CASSPRSGGPQETQYF. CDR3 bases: TGTGCCAGCAGCCCTAGAAGCGGGGGGCCTCAAGAGACCCAGTACTTC.

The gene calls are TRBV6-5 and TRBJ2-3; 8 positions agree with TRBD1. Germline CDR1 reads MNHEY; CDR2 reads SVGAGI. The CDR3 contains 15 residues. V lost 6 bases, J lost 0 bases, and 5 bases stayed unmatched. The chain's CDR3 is CASRPDRGSTDTQYF. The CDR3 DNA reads TGTGCCAGCAGACCCGACAGGGGTAGCACAGATACGCAGTATTTT.

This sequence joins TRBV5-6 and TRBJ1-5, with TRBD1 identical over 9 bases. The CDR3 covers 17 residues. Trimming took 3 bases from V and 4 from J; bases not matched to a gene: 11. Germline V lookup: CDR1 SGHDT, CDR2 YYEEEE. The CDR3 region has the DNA TGTGCCAGCAGCTCCACCTCCGGGACAGGGAGGAATCAGCCCCAGCATTTT. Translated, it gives CASSSTSGTGRNQPQHF.

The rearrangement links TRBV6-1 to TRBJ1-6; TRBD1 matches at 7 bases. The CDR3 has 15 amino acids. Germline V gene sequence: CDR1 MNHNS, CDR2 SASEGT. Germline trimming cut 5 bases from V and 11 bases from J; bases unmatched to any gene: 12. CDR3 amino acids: CASSQRRQGAAPLHF. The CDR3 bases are TGTGCCAGCAGTCAGAGGAGACAGGGTGCAGCACCCCTCCACTTT.

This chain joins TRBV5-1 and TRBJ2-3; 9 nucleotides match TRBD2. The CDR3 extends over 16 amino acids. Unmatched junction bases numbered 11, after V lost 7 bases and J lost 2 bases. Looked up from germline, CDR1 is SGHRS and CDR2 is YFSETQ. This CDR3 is CASPWSSGGITDTQYF. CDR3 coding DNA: TGCGCCAGCCCCTGGTCCAGCGGGGGGATCACAGATACGCAGTATTTT. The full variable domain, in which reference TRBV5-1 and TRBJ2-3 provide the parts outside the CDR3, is KAGVTQTPRYLIKTRGQQVTLSCSPISGHRSVSWYQQTPGQGLQFLFEYFSETQRNKGNFPGRFSGRQFSNSRSEMNVSTLELGDSALYLCASPWSSGGITDTQYFGPGTRLTVL.

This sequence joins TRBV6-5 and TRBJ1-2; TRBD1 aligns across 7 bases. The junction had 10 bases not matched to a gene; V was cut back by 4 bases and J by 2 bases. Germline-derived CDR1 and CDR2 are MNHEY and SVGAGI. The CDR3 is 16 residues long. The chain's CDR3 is CASSSRPMDRNYGYTF. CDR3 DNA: TGTGCCAGCAGTTCCCGACCCATGGACAGGAACTATGGCTACACCTTC.

CDR3 loop: CASSDSGANSYEQYF. CDR3 nucleotides: TGTGCCAGCAGCGATAGCGGGGCTAACTCCTACGAGCAGTACTTC. The chain joins TRBV7-8 to TRBJ2-7; TRBD2 aligns across 8 bases. V shed 5 bases, J shed 0 bases, and the junction held 6 bases outside the gene matches. The CDR3 length is 15 residues. Germline lookup yields CDR1 SGHVS and CDR2 FQNEAQ.

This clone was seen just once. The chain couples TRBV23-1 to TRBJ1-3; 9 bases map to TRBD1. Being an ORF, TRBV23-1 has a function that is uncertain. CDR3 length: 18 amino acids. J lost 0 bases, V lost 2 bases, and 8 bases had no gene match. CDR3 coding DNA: TGCGCCAGCAGTCAACCCGGGACAGGGCTCGACTCTGGAAACACCATATATTTT. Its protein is CASSQPGTGLDSGNTIYF.